What follows is one TCR beta chain and its context. The target antigen is unknown. This entry is derived from a study of long-term antiretroviral therapy in people with HIV. This CDR3 has 11 amino acids. Germline loops: CDR1 LNHDA, CDR2 SQIVND (reference sequence). The V end was cut by 6 bases, the J end by 3 bases, with 0 bases between. Study outcomes and limitations: HIV repertoires covered narrower CDR3 length ranges than controls did.

Assay version v3.0 of immunoSEQ was used, and it was run at survey level. Profiled with immunoSEQ multiplex PCR; TCRdb holds only in-frame clones, not every one. The sample comprises tens of thousands of clones, roughly 77% of which are singletons, and approximately 2.9% rests with the top ten. V is TRBV19 and J is TRBJ1-6; D is unresolved. The receptor's source is a man between 18 and 29 years old with HIV. Sequencing was performed on unsorted PBMCs, taken 1.9 years after starting antiretroviral therapy. The CDR3 DNA is TGTGCCAGTAGCTATAATTCACCCCTCCACTTT. This translates into CASSYNSPLHF.